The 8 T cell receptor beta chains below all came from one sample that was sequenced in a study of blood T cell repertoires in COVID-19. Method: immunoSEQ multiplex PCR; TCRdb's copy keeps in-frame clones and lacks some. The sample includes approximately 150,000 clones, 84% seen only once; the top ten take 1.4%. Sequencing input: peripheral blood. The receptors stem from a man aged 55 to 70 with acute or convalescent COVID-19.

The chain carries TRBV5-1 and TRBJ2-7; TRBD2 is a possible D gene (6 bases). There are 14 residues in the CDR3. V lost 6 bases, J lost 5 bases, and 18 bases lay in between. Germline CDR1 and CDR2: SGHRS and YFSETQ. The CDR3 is CASTPAGGPNEQYF. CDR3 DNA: TGCGCCAGCACCCCGGCCGGAGGGCCAAACGAGCAGTACTTC.

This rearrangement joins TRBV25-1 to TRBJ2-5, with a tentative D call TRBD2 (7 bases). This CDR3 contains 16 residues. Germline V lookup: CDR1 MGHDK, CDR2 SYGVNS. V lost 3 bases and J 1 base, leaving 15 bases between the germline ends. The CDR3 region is CASSDPRGAAQETQYF. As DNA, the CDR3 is TGTGCCAGCAGTGATCCCCGGGGGGCGGCCCAAGAGACCCAGTACTTC.

CDR3 coding DNA: TGTGCCAGCAGTTCCGGACAGTGGGACGGGCCCCAGCATTTT. Translation: CASSSGQWDGPQHF. The rearrangement uses TRBV6-5 and TRBJ1-5; D is perhaps TRBD1 (6 bases). This CDR3 region has 14 residues. CDR1 MNHEY and CDR2 SVGAGI come from the germline V gene. Trimming took off 4 bases at V and 9 bases at J, with 16 bases between the two ends.

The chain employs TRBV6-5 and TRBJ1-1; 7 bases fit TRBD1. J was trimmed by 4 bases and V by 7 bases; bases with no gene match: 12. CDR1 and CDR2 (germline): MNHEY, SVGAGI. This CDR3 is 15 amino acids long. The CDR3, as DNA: TGTGCCAGCACCCCCCAGACAGGGATGAGCACTGAAGCTTTCTTT. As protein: CASTPQTGMSTEAFF.

As DNA, the CDR3 is TGTGCCAGCAGTTGGCTTCCCGTTTCTGTAGAGACCCAGTACTTC. Its protein product is CASSWLPVSVETQYF. The chain combines TRBV27 with TRBJ2-5; D gene unclear. The germline gives CDR1 MNHEY, CDR2 SMNVEV (reference sequence). Trimming removed 4 bases at V and 4 bases at J, with 16 bases between. This CDR3 comprises 15 residues.

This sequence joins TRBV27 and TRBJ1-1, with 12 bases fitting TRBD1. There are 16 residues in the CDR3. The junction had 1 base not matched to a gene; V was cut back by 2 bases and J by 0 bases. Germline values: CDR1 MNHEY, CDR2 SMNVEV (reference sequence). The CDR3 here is CASSLGTGGLNTEAFF. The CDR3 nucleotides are TGTGCCAGCAGTTTAGGGACAGGGGGCTTGAACACTGAAGCTTTCTTT.

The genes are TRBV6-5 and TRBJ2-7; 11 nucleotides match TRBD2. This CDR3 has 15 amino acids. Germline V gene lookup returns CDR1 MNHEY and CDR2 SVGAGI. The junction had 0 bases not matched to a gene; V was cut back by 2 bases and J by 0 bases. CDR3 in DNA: TGTGCCAGCAGTTACCTAGCGGGGGGCTCCTACGAGCAGTACTTC. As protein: CASSYLAGGSYEQYF.

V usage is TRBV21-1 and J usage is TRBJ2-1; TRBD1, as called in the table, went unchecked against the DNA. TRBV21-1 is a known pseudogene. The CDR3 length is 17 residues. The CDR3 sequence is CASVQGGTVSSYNEQFF. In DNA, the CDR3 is TGTGCCAGCGTCCAAGGCGGGACAGTGAGCTCCTACAATGAGCAGTTCTTC.